Within the sample, the clone carrying this TCR beta chain is medium-sized. Its antigen is unidentified. Germline CDR1 SGHNT, CDR2 YYREEE (reference sequence). CDR3 length: 14 amino acids. The trim removed 4 bases at V and 3 bases at J, leaving 7 bases unmatched. This record belongs to a study of OX40 agonist ivuxolimab in advanced cancers. At the level of the study: Ivuxolimab doses were 0.01, 0.1, 0.3, 1.5, 3 or 10 mg/kg every 2 weeks. People who had prior anti-PD-1, anti-PD-L1 or anti-CTLA-4 therapy could take part, and around 40% had some.

Generated by immunoSEQ multiplex PCR, the TCRdb table keeps only in-frame clones and is missing some. Here the sample spans under 30,000 clones, roughly 82% being singletons. Study-wide results and caveats: The study observed clonal expansion of CD4+ and CD8+ blood T cells by week 6 at 0.1 to 3.0 mg/kg. Expanded clones belonging to CD8+ T cells outnumbered, on average, those of CD4+.

The material was CD4+ or CD8+ T cells sorted from blood, obtained in a trial of the OX40 agonist ivuxolimab. This clonotype was obtained from an adult with an advanced solid tumor such as melanoma, head and neck, liver or kidney cancer. The rearrangement links TRBV5-4 to TRBJ2-7, with TRBD2 matching 7 bases. Written as DNA, the CDR3 is TGTGCCAGCAGCGTCGGGACTAACCTCTACGAGCAGTACTTC. As protein: CASSVGTNLYEQYF.